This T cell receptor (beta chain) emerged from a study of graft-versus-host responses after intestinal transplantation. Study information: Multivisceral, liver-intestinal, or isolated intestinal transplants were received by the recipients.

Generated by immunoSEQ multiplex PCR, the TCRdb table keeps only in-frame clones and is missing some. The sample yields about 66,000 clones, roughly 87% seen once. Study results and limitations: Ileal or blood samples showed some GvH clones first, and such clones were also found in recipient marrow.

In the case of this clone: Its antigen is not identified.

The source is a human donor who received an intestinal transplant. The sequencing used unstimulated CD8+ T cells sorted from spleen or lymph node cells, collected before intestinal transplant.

CDR3 nucleotides: TGTGCCAGCAGCGAGGGTCCGCTCGAGCAGTACTTC. This sequence encodes CASSEGPLEQYF. The chain combines TRBV7-2 with TRBJ2-7, with a possible D match to TRBD2 (5 bases). V lost 5 bases and J 6 bases, leaving 11 bases between the germline ends. The germline V gene encodes CDR1 SGHTA and CDR2 FQGNSA. The CDR3 has 12 residues.